These T cell receptor beta chains were read from a single sample in a study of Tregs in tolerant kidney transplant recipients. This table comes from immunoSEQ multiplex PCR, and its TCRdb copy is limited to in-frame clones, with some not included. This table has around 70,000 clones, around 90% appearing once. The source was CD8+ T cells from blood, collected before the transplant. All receptors derive from a human donor who received a combined kidney and bone marrow transplant. Each CDR3 is given without its conserved first and last residue. Fields, in order: CDR3 length, V gene, CDR3 protein.

12,TRBV4-1,ASSQGAGGYEQY
9,TRBV29-1,SVVLAMEQY
14,TRBV13,ASSLSGNQGVDEQF
12,TRBV2,AGPGQGVQETQY
12,TRBV11-3,ASSFWQATGEQY
10,TRBV21-1,ASSKAPGGYT
12,TRBV5-4,ASSPGTDNQPQH
13,TRBV5-5,ASSLTRGAYNEQF
13,TRBV6-1,ASSPLGGGNYGYT
12,TRBV7-9,ASSLARSTDTQY
12,TRBV7-9,ASSLKTGSGELF
11,TRBV19,ASSTSSYNEQF
13,TRBV27,ASSLGQGGANVLT
10,TRBV10-3,AISDIAYEQY
10,TRBV5-6,ASSLVGGGYT
11,TRBV6-5,ASIGGDPYEQY
12,TRBV9,ASSGAGFTDTQY
13,TRBV5-6,ASSLTMGGLETQY
12,TRBV13,ASSRRGGRHEQY
12,TRBV7-6,ASSLGGQVHEQF